This passage covers 13 T cell receptor beta chains from one sample sequenced in a study of response to subunit inactivated influenza vaccine. One entry per CDR3 protein results from TCRdb running MiXCR on the RT-PCR reads. The top ten hold about a quarter of the sample, which has about 190,000 distinct CDR3 sequences, about 15% seen once. Sample: CD8+ T cells sorted from PBMCs, taken more than 4 days after vaccination. The receptors stem from a man aged 50-59 years who received an inactivated influenza vaccine.

Note on this clonotype: The junction and the germline gene differ at one end; a read error may be behind it. This chain links TRBV12-3 or TRBV12-4 with TRBJ2-5; 9 nucleotides line up with TRBD1. The CDR3 has 17 residues. The CDR3 region has the DNA TGTGCCATCAGTCCTTCACAGGGGGCGTATCCCCAAGAGACCCAGTACTTC. Residues: CAISPSQGAYPQETQYF.

This clonotype was recorded a few times. The rearrangement uses TRBV9 and TRBJ2-7; tentative D call: TRBD2 (5 bases). V was pared by 0 bases and J by 3 bases, with 13 bases between. The CDR3 contains 15 residues. Germline V CDR1 and CDR2: SGDLS, YYNGEE. The CDR3 region is CASSVGGSADYEQYF. The CDR3 region has the DNA TGTGCCAGCAGCGTAGGAGGGAGTGCCGACTACGAGCAGTACTTC.

This clonotype has more than one count but fewer than ten. The chain is built from TRBV6-5 and TRBJ2-7; D is uncertain. V lost 4 bases and J lost 7, with 14 bases in between. Germline CDR1 is MNHEY and CDR2 is SVGAGI. The CDR3 has 13 residues. The chain's CDR3 is CASSSARGKEQYF. The CDR3 DNA sequence: TGTGCCAGCAGTTCCGCGAGAGGAAAAGAGCAGTACTTC.

J is TRBJ2-7 and V is TRBV29-1, with a possible D match to TRBD1 (6 bases). V lost 8 bases and J 3 bases, leaving 11 bases between the germline ends. Looked up from germline, CDR1 is SQVTM and CDR2 is ANQGSEA. CDR3 length: 11 amino acids. DNA for the CDR3: TGCAGCTCCTGGGACAACTACGAGCAGTACTTC. Translated: CSSWDNYEQYF.

The chain couples TRBV9 to TRBJ2-1; TRBD2 matches 9 bases. Germline lookup yields CDR1 SGDLS and CDR2 YYNGEE. V trimming: 0 bases; J trimming: 8 bases; junction bases outside the gene matches: 3. This CDR3 contains 14 residues. The CDR3 region has the DNA TGTGCCAGCAGCGTAGCAACTAGCGGGTATGAGCAGTTCTTC. It yields the protein CASSVATSGYEQFF.

This clonotype showed up just a few times. V is TRBV5-1 and J is TRBJ2-1, with no clear D. The CDR3 has 14 residues. CDR1 is SGHRS, CDR2 YFSETQ, per germline. V was clipped by 0 bases and J by 2 bases, with 6 bases between them. CDR3 in amino acids: CASSLGRAYNEQFF. CDR3 DNA: TGCGCCAGCAGCTTGGGCAGAGCCTACAATGAGCAGTTCTTC.

This clonotype was found many times. The chain carries TRBV28 and TRBJ2-7; the match to TRBD2 covers 15 bases. Germline-derived CDR1 and CDR2 are MDHEN and SYDVKM. The junction had 1 base not matched to a gene; V was cut back by 4 bases and J by 0 bases. The CDR3 extends over 16 amino acids. CDR3 DNA: TGTGCCAGCAGTTGGACTAGCGGGAGGGCCTCCTACGAGCAGTACTTC. Translating it yields CASSWTSGRASYEQYF. Full variable domain (rest looked up from reference TRBV28 and TRBJ2-7): DVKVTQSSRYLVKRTGEKVFLECVQDMDHENMFWYRQDPGLGLRLIYFSYDVKMKEKGDIPEGYSVSREKKERFSLILESASTNQTSMYLCASSWTSGRASYEQYFGPGTRLTVT.

CDR3 nucleotide sequence: TGCGCCAGCAGCCCCGTGACAGGGTATGGCTACACCTTC. Translated: CASSPVTGYGYTF. The J gene is TRBJ1-2, the V gene TRBV4-3; 7 bases fit TRBD1. CDR1 LGHNA and CDR2 YSLEER come from the germline V gene. V lost 4 bases to trimming and J lost 5 bases; unmatched junction nucleotides: 4. The CDR3 is 13 residues long.

The chain links TRBV6-5 to TRBJ2-1; no firm D call. V gave up 3 bases and J gave up 6 bases, with 6 bases separating them. The V gene's germline CDR1 is MNHEY and CDR2 SVGAGI. The CDR3 sequence is 12 residues long. CDR3 protein: CASSYRPNEQFF. The CDR3 region has the DNA TGTGCCAGCAGTTATAGACCCAATGAGCAGTTCTTC.

The J gene is TRBJ1-1, the V gene TRBV20-1; perhaps TRBD1 as D (6 bases). This CDR3 has 13 amino acids. The ends were cut back, 2 bases at V and 4 bases at J, with 11 bases in the middle. Germline CDR1 DFQATT, CDR2 SNEGSKA (reference sequence). CDR3 region: CSARRRGTTEAFF. The CDR3 DNA sequence: TGCAGTGCTAGAAGGAGGGGGACCACTGAAGCTTTCTTT.

V usage is TRBV2 and J usage is TRBJ2-2; either TRBD1 or TRBD2 may fit D (5 bases each). Trimming took 2 bases from V and 4 from J, leaving 14 bases between them. Germline values: CDR1 SNHLY, CDR2 FYNNEI. The CDR3 length is 16 residues. The CDR3 DNA reads TGTGCCAGCAGTGAATATGGGACCCTATCCACCGGGGAGCTGTTTTTT. It specifies CASSEYGTLSTGELFF.

The table lists this clonotype with a few counts. The chain couples TRBV4-2 to TRBJ2-4, with TRBD2 matching over 13 bases. V lost 0 bases to trimming and J lost 8 bases; unmatched junction nucleotides: 16. Per the germline V gene, CDR1 is LGHNA and CDR2 is YNFKEQ. CDR3 size: 20 residues. CDR3 nucleotides: TGTGCCAGCAGCCAAGATGACGGACTAGCGGGAGTAGGCCTCAGGGACATTCAGTACTTC. It yields the protein CASSQDDGLAGVGLRDIQYF.

This clonotype turned up a few times. This chain links TRBV11-2 with TRBJ2-1; 7 bases line up with TRBD2. The CDR3 is made up of 16 amino acids. The trim removed 2 bases at V and 14 bases at J, leaving 18 bases unmatched. Germline V gives CDR1 SGHAT, CDR2 FQNNGV. The CDR3 DNA sequence: TGTGCCAGCAGCTTAAAGGGCGGGGACTACTCCCCCGGGGAGTTCTTC. Residues: CASSLKGGDYSPGEFF. Drawing the rest from reference TRBV11-2 and TRBJ2-1, the complete variable domain is EAGVAQSPRYKIIEKRQSVAFWCNPISGHATLYWYQQILGQGPKLLIQFQNNGVVDDSQLPKDRFSAERLKGVDSTLKIQPAKLEDSAVYLCASSLKGGDYSPGEFFGPGTRLTVL.